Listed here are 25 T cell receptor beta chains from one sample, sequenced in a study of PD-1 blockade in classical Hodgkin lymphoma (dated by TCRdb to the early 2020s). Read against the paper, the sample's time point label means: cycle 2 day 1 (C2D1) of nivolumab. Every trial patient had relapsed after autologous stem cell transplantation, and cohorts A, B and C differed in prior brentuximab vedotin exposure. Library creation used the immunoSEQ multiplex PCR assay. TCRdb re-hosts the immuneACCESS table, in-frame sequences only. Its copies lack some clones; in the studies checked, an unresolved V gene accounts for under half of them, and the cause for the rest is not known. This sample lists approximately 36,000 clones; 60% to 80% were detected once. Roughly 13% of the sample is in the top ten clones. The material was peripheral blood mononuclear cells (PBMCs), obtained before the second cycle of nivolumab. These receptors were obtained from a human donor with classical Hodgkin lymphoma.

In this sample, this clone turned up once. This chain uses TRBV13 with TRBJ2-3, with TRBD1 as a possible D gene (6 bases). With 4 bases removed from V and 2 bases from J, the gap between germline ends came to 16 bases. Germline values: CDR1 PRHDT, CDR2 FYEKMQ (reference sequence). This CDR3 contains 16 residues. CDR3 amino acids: CASSSFLDSYTDTQYF. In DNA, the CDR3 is TGTGCCAGCAGCTCATTTCTGGACAGCTACACAGATACGCAGTATTTT. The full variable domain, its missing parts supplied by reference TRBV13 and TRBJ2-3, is AAGVIQSPRHLIKEKRETATLKCYPIPRHDTVYWYQQGPGQDPQFLISFYEKMQSDKGSIPDRFSAQQFSDYHSELNMSSLELGDSALYFCASSSFLDSYTDTQYFGPGTRLTVL.

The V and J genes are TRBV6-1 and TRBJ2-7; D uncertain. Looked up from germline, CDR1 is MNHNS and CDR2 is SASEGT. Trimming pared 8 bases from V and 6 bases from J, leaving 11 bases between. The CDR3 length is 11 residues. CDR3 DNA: TGTGCCAGCCAGAATGACCGCGAGCAGTACTTC. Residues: CASQNDREQYF.

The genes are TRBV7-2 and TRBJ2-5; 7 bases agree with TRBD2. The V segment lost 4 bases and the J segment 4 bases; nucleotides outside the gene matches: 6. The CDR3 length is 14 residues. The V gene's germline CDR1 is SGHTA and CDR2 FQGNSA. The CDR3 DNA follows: TGTGCCAGCAGCTCTGGGACTATTCGAGAGACCCAGTACTTC. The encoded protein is CASSSGTIRETQYF.

CDR3 loop: CASSTSGRAGGTGELFF. In DNA, the CDR3 is TGTGCCAGCAGCACTAGCGGGAGGGCCGGGGGGACCGGGGAGCTGTTTTTT. The gene calls are TRBV7-6 and TRBJ2-2, with TRBD2 matching over 13 bases. This CDR3 spans 17 amino acids. Germline-derived CDR1 and CDR2 are SGHVS and FNYEAQ. J gave up 5 bases and V 5 bases, and 8 bases lay outside the gene matches.

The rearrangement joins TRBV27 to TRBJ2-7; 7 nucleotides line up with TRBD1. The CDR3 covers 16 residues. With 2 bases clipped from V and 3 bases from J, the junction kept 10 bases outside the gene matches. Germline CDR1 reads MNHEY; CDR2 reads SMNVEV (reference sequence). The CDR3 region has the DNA TGTGCCAGCAGTTTAACCGGGACAGCCTTAGGCTACGAGCAGTACTTC. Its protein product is CASSLTGTALGYEQYF.

CDR3 protein: CASSYFGGFSYGYTF. CDR3 DNA sequence: TGTGCCAGCAGTTATTTCGGGGGCTTCTCCTATGGCTACACCTTC. This chain uses TRBV6-5 with TRBJ1-2, with D perhaps TRBD1 (6 bases). V lost 3 bases to trimming and J lost 4 bases, with 15 bases between them. CDR3 size: 15 residues. Germline lookup yields CDR1 MNHEY and CDR2 SVGAGI.

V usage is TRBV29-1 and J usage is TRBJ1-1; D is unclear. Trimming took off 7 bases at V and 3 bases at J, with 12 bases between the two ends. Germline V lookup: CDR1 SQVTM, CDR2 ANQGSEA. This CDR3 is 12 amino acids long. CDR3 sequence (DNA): TGCAGCGCCGTGGAGGCCCACACTGAAGCTTTCTTT. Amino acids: CSAVEAHTEAFF.

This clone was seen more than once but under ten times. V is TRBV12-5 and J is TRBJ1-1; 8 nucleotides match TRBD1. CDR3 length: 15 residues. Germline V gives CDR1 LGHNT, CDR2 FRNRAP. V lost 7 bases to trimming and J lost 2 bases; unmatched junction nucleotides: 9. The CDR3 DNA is TGTGCTAGTGCCATGGACAGGGCGGGAAACACTGAAGCTTTCTTT. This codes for CASAMDRAGNTEAFF.

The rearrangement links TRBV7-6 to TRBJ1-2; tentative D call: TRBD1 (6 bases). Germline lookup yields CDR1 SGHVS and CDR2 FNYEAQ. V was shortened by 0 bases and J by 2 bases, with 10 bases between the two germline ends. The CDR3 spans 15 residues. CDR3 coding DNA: TGTGCCAGCAGCTTAGCCGCAGGGGTGAACTATGGCTACACCTTC. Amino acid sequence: CASSLAAGVNYGYTF.

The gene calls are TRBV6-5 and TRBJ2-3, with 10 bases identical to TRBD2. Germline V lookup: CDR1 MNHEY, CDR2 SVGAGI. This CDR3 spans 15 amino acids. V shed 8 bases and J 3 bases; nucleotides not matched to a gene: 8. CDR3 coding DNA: TGTGCCAGCGCCCTACTAGCGGGGAAAACAGATACGCAGTATTTT. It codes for CASALLAGKTDTQYF.

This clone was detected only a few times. The CDR3 is CASSLMRGGKTQYF. As DNA, the CDR3 is TGTGCCAGCAGCTTAATGCGGGGGGGAAAGACCCAGTACTTC. The chain carries TRBV7-2 and TRBJ2-5, with 9 bases aligning to TRBD2. The V gene's germline CDR1 is SGHTA and CDR2 FQGNSA. The CDR3 covers 14 residues. The V gene end was trimmed by 2 bases and the J gene end by 6 bases; junction bases not matched to a gene: 4.

The CDR3, as DNA: TGTGCCAGCAGTGAATTGGTAGGGGTGGCTGAAGCTTTCTTT. Translated, it gives CASSELVGVAEAFF. The rearrangement joins TRBV6-1 to TRBJ1-1, with D possibly being TRBD1 (5 bases). The CDR3 is 14 amino acids. Looked up from germline, CDR1 is MNHNS and CDR2 is SASEGT. The ends were cut back, 2 bases at V and 6 bases at J, with 13 bases in the middle.

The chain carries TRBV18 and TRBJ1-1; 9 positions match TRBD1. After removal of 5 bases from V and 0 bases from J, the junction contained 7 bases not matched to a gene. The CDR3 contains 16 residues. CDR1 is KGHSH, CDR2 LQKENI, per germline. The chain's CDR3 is CASSGGQGSMNTEAFF. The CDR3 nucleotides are TGTGCCAGCTCAGGGGGACAGGGTTCCATGAACACTGAAGCTTTCTTT.

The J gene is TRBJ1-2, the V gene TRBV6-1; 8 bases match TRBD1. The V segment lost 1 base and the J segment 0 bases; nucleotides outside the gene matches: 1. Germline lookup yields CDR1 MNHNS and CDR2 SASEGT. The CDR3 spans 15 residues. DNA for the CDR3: TGTGCCAGCAGTGAAGGACAGGGGACTAACTATGGCTACACCTTC. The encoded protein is CASSEGQGTNYGYTF.

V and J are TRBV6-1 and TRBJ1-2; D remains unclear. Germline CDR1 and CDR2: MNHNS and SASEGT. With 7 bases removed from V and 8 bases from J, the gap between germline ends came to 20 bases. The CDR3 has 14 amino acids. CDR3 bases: TGTGCCAGCATGCCGGACCTCGGGGTTCTCGGCTACACCTTC. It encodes CASMPDLGVLGYTF.

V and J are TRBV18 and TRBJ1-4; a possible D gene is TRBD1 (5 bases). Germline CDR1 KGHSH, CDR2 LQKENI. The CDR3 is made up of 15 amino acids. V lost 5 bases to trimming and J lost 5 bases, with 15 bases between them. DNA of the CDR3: TGTGCCAGCTCAACCGTCGACAGAGGGAATGAAAAACTGTTTTTT. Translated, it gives CASSTVDRGNEKLFF.

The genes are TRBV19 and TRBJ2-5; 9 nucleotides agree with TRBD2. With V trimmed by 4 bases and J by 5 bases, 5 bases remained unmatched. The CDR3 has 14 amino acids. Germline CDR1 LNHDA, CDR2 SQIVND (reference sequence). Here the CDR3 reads CASSKAGGFETQYF. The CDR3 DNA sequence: TGTGCCAGTAGTAAAGCGGGAGGATTTGAGACCCAGTACTTC. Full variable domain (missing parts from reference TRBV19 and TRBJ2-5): DGGITQSPKYLFRKEGQNVTLSCEQNLNHDAMYWYRQDPGQGLRLIYYSQIVNDFQKGDIAEGYSVSREKKESFPLTVTSAQKNPTAFYLCASSKAGGFETQYFGPGTRLLVL.

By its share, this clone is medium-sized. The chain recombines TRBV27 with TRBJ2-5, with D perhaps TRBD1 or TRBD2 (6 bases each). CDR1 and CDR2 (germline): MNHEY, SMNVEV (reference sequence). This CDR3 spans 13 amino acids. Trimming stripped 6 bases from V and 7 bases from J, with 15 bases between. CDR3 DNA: TGTGCCAGCAGGGGAGGACAGAATCGGACCCAGTACTTC. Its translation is CASRGGQNRTQYF.

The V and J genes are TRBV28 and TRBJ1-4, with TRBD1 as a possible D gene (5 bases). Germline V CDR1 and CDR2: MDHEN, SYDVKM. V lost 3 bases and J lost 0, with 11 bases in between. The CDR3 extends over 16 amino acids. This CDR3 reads CASSLWGEATNEKLFF. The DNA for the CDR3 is TGTGCCAGCAGTTTGTGGGGGGAGGCAACTAATGAAAAACTGTTTTTT.

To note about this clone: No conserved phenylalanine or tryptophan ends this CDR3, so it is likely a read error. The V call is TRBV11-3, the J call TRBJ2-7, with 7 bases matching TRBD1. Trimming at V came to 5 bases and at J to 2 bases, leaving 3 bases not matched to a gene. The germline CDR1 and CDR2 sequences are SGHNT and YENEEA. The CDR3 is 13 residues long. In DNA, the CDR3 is TGTGCCAGCAGCCCAGGGACAGCCTACGAGCAGTACCTC. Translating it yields CASSPGTAYEQYL.

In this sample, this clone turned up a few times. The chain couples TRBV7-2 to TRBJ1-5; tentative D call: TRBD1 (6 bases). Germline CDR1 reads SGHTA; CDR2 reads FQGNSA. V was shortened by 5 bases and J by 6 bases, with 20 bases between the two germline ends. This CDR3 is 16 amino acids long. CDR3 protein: CASSPEGGLVGQPQHF. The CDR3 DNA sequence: TGTGCCAGCAGCCCAGAGGGGGGCCTAGTGGGTCAGCCCCAGCATTTT.

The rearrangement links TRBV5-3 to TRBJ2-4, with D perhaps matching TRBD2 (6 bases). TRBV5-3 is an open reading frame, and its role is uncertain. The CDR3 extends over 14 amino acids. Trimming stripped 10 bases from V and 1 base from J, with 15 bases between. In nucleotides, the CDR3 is TGTGCCCGGGCGGGGCAGAGGGCCAAAAACATTCAGTACTTC. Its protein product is CARAGQRAKNIQYF.

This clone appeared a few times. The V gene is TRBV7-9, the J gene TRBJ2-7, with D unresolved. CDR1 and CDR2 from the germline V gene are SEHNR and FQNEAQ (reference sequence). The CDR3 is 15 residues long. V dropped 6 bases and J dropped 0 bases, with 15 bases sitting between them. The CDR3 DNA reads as TGTGCCAGCAGTTCGTCATTAGCCAGCTCCTACGAGCAGTACTTC. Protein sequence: CASSSSLASSYEQYF. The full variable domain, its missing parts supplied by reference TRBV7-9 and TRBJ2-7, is DTGVSQNPRHKITKRGQNVTFRCDPISEHNRLYWYRQTLGQGPEFLTYFQNEAQLEKSRLLSDRFSAERPKGSFSTLEIQRTEQGDSAMYLCASSSSLASSYEQYFGPGTRLTVT.

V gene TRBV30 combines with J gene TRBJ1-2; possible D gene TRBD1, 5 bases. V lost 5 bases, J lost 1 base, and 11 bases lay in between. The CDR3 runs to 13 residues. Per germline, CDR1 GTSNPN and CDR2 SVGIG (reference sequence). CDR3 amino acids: CAWEDRLNYGYTF. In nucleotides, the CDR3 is TGTGCCTGGGAAGACAGACTTAACTATGGCTACACCTTC.

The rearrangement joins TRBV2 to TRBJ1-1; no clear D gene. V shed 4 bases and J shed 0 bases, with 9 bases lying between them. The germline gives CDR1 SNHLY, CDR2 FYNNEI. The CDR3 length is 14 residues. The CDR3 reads CASSAVFMNTEAFF. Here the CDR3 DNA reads TGTGCCAGCAGTGCCGTATTCATGAACACTGAAGCTTTCTTT.